Listed below are T cell receptor beta chains from one sample, sequenced in a study of cytomegalovirus exposure and HLA in healthy donors. Data came from immunoSEQ multiplex PCR; TCRdb stores just in-frame clones and leaves some out. The data show roughly 110,000 clones, with about 74% seen just once and less than 3.5% held by the top ten. The sequencing input was PBMCs. Source of these receptors: a female donor in good health and CMV-seronegative. CDR3s include the opening cysteine and the closing phenylalanine or tryptophan. D genes are given only for firm matches. The size field is filled for only some rows; it gives once, few, many or a size class.

j_call clone_size d_call v_call cdr3_nt cdr3_aa
TRBJ2-5 - - TRBV16 TGTGCCAGCAGCCAATCGTTAGGTCATTTCGGAGGGACAGAACAAGAGACCCAGTACTTC CASSQSLGHFGGTEQETQYF
TRBJ2-3 - - TRBV6-1 TGTGCCAGCAGAGACGACAGGATCCTAGGAGATACGCAGTATTTT CASRDDRILGDTQYF
TRBJ2-1 - - TRBV6-1 TGTGCCACCCACAGGGACCTAGATCGTGGTGAGCAGTTCTTC CATHRDLDRGEQFF
TRBJ1-6 few - TRBV4-1 TGCGCCAGCAGCCAAGATCAGGTCCCTTCACCCCTCCACTTT CASSQDQVPSPLHF
TRBJ2-1 - - TRBV6-1 TGTGCCAGCAGTGAACGAGGAGGGCTCGCCTACAATGAGCAGTTCTTC CASSERGGLAYNEQFF
TRBJ1-6 - - TRBV6-5 TGTGCCAGCAAGGTGACTTCCTATAATTCACCCCTCCACTTT CASKVTSYNSPLHF
TRBJ2-3 - - TRBV4-3 TGCGCCAGCAGCCAAGATCCCCCCCTAGGGAGAGATACGCAGTATTTT CASSQDPPLGRDTQYF
TRBJ1-6 - - TRBV5-1 TGCGCCAGCAGCTTGGCCTCTCGTTCACCCCTCCACTTT CASSLASRSPLHF
TRBJ1-2 - TRBD1 TRBV6-6 TGTGCCAGCAGTCCCATGGACAGGTACGACGGCTACACCTTC CASSPMDRYDGYTF
TRBJ1-4 - - TRBV7-8 TGTGCCAGCAGCCCAACCGGGGGACTAACTAATGAAAAACTGTTTTTT CASSPTGGLTNEKLFF
TRBJ1-2 - - TRBV5-4 TGTGCCAGCAGCCGGCGCTCGGTCCGCGGCCCTACAACCTATGGCTACACCTTC CASSRRSVRGPTTYGYTF
TRBJ1-1 - TRBD1 TRBV6-5 TGTGCCAGCAGTTACAGGGGGCCGGTGAACACTGAAGCTTTCTTT CASSYRGPVNTEAFF
TRBJ1-5 - - TRBV27 TGCGCCAGCAGTCGCCGGGGGGTCGACAATCAGCCCCAGCATTTT CASSRRGVDNQPQHF
TRBJ1-2 - TRBD1 TRBV6-1 TGTGCCAGCAGTGGACAGGGGGCTAACTATGGCTACACCTTC CASSGQGANYGYTF
TRBJ1-1 - - TRBV29-1 TGCAGCGTTGAATTGGGAGGTCTTAAACAGTGGGCTTTCTTT CSVELGGLKQWAFF
TRBJ2-3 - TRBD1 TRBV5-4 TGTGCCAGCAGCTCAGAGGGGGCTTACACAGATACGCAGTATTTT CASSSEGAYTDTQYF
TRBJ1-2 - - TRBV6-1 TGTGCCAGCACCGGACAGATCTATGGCTACACCTTC CASTGQIYGYTF
TRBJ2-7 - - TRBV12-5 TGTGCTAGTGGTTTGGTGCAAGGAGCGGTCTCCTACGAGCAGTACTTC CASGLVQGAVSYEQYF
TRBJ1-3 - - TRBV28 TGTGCCAGCAGGGGGGGACGTAACTCTGGAAACACCATATATTTT CASRGGRNSGNTIYF
TRBJ2-5 - TRBD1 TRBV19 TGTGCCAGTTCTACAGGGGGCTGGGAGACCCAGTACTTC CASSTGGWETQYF
TRBJ2-3 - TRBD2 TRBV7-3 TGTGCCAGCAGTACTAGCGGGGGGGCCAGAGATACGCAGTATTTT CASSTSGGARDTQYF
TRBJ1-2 - - TRBV7-9 TGTGCCAGCAGCTCTCAGTGGGGCTACACCTTC CASSSQWGYTF
TRBJ2-5 - TRBD2 TRBV7-2 TGTGCCAGCAGCCCGAGGACTAGCGGGGGAGAGACCCAGTACTTC CASSPRTSGGETQYF
TRBJ1-1 once - TRBV6-5 TGTGCCAGCAGTCCTAGGGGCAGCACTGAAGCTTTCTTT CASSPRGSTEAFF
TRBJ2-3 - TRBD1 TRBV5-1 TGCGCCAGCAGCTTGGGCGGGACAGGGACAGATACGCAGTATTTT CASSLGGTGTDTQYF
TRBJ2-1 - - TRBV4-1 TGCGCCAGCAGCCAAGATCCGGCCCGGAGCTCCTACAATGAGCAGTTCTTC CASSQDPARSSYNEQFF
TRBJ1-2 - - TRBV29-1 TGCAGCGTATTAACGACACTCAACTATGGCTACACCTTC CSVLTTLNYGYTF
TRBJ1-1 - TRBD1 TRBV6-5 TGTGCCAGCAGTTGGGGGACAGGGGACACTGAAGCTTTCTTT CASSWGTGDTEAFF
TRBJ2-5 - - TRBV9 TGTGCCAGCAGCGGGGGGGGCGGCCTTCGAGAGACCCAGTACTTC CASSGGGGLRETQYF
TRBJ2-2 - - TRBV10-2 TGCGCCAGCATGTTGGTCAGGGGTGTATCCCCCCTCTCCGGGGAGCTGTTTTTT CASMLVRGVSPLSGELFF
TRBJ1-6 once - TRBV4-1 TGCGCCAGCAGCCAAGGTGTTCGGAATTCACCCCTCCACTTT CASSQGVRNSPLHF
TRBJ2-3 - TRBD1 TRBV7-9 TGTGCCAGCAGCCAAAACTTTTGGGACAGGTCTTTTAGCACAGATACGCAGTATTTT CASSQNFWDRSFSTDTQYF
TRBJ1-6 - TRBD1 TRBV5-4 TGTGCCAGCAGCCCGGGACAGCTTAATTCACCCCTCCACTTT CASSPGQLNSPLHF
TRBJ2-1 - TRBD2 TRBV15 TGTGCCACCAGCAGAGAGAATAGCGGGGCCAATGAGCAGTTCTTC CATSRENSGANEQFF
TRBJ2-2 - TRBD1 TRBV4-2 TGTGCCAGCAGCCTTGGGGACAGGGACACCGGGGAGCTGTTTTTT CASSLGDRDTGELFF
TRBJ1-4 - - TRBV9 TGTGCCAGCAGCGTCGACCAAAGGGGGGAAAAACTGTTTTTT CASSVDQRGEKLFF
TRBJ2-7 - - TRBV2 TGTGCCAGCAGTGAACAGGTAACCTACGAGCAGTACTTC CASSEQVTYEQYF
TRBJ2-3 - - TRBV2 TGTGCCAGCAGTGTGGGTCAGGGGACCTCATCCTCAGATACGCAGTATTTT CASSVGQGTSSSDTQYF